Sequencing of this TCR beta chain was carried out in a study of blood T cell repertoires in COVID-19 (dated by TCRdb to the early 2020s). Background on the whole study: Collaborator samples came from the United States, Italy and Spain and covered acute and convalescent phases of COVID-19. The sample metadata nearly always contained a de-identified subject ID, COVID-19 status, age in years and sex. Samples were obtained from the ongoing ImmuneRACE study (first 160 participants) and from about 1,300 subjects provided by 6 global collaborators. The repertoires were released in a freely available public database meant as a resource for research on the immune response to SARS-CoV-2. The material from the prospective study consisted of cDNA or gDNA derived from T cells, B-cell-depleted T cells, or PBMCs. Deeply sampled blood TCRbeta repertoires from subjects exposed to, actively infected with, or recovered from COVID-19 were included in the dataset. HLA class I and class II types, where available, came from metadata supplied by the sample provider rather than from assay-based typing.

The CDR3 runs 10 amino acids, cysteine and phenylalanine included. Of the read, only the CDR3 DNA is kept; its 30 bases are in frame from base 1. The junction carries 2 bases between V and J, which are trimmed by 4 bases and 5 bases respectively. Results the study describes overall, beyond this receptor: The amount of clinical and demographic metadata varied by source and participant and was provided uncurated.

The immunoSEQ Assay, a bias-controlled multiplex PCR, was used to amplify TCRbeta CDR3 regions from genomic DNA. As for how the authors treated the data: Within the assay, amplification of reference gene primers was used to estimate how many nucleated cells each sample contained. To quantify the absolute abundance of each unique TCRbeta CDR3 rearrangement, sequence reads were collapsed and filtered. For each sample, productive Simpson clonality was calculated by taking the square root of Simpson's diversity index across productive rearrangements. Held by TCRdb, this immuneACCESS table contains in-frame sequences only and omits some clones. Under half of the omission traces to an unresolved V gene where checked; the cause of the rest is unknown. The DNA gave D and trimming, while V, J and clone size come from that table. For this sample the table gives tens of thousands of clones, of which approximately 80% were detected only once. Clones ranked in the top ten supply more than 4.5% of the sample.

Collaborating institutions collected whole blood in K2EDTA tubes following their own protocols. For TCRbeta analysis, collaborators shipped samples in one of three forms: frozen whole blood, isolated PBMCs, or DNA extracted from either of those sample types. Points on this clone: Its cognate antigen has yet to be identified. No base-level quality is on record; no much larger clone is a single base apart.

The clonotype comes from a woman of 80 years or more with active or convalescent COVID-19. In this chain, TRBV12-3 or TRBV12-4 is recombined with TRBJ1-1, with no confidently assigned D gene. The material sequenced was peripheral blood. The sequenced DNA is TGTGCCAGCAGTTCAACTGAAGCTTTCTTT. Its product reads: CASSSTEAFF.